The 26 T cell receptor beta chains reported below all come from one sample, sequenced in a study of blood T cell repertoires in COVID-19 (dated by TCRdb to 2019 to 2021). Receptor libraries were prepared by the immunoSEQ multiplex PCR assay. This is the immuneACCESS table as TCRdb keeps it, with only in-frame sequences that have V and J called. A part of the clones is gone; compared with another copy, unresolved V genes explain less than half, and the rest is unexplained. The sample includes around 300,000 clones, with roughly 89% observed a single time. The top ten hold around 1.9% of the sample. Sequencing input: PBMCs or T cells enriched from blood (not recorded which). Every receptor here comes from a woman in her sixties who had recovered from COVID-19.

The chain links TRBV15 to TRBJ1-2; 9 nucleotides match TRBD1. This CDR3 comprises 15 residues. With V trimmed by 0 bases and J by 4 bases, 3 bases remained unmatched. Germline-derived CDR1 and CDR2 are LNHNV and YYDKDF (reference sequence). The DNA for the CDR3 is TGTGCCACCAGCAGAGACCCGGGACAGGGCTATGGCTACACCTTC. Translating gives CATSRDPGQGYGYTF.

This clone was counted once. The CDR3 loop reads CASSFRTGGDYEQYF. The CDR3 DNA is TGTGCCAGCAGTTTCAGGACAGGGGGTGACTACGAGCAGTACTTC. The chain has TRBV27 and TRBJ2-7; 10 bases are shared with TRBD1. Trimming at V came to 3 bases and at J to 3 bases, leaving 5 bases not matched to a gene. CDR1 is MNHEY and CDR2 is SMNVEV in the germline V gene (reference sequence). This CDR3 is built from 15 residues.

V gene TRBV7-9 combines with J gene TRBJ1-2; 8 nucleotides align to TRBD1. The trim removed 5 bases at V and 4 bases at J, leaving 6 bases unmatched. Germline values: CDR1 SEHNR, CDR2 FQNEAQ (reference sequence). This CDR3 region has 14 residues. The DNA of the CDR3 is TGTGCCAGCAGCAGACAGGGGAGTACCTATGGCTACACCTTC. Its translation is CASSRQGSTYGYTF.

This clone has a single count. This chain uses TRBV5-1 with TRBJ2-1; a weak D match, TRBD1 (6 bases). Trimming removed 1 base from V and 2 bases from J, with 10 bases in between. The CDR3 is made up of 15 amino acids. Per germline, CDR1 SGHRS and CDR2 YFSETQ. Written as DNA, the CDR3 is TGCGCCAGCAGCTTGCGCAGGGGCGCCTACAATGAGCAGTTCTTC. Its protein product is CASSLRRGAYNEQFF.

The chain joins TRBV27 to TRBJ1-1; D perhaps matches TRBD1 (5 bases). The CDR3 contains 14 residues. Germline-derived CDR1 and CDR2 are MNHEY and SMNVEV (reference sequence). Trimming stripped 1 base from V and 3 bases from J, with 9 bases between. In DNA, the CDR3 is TGTGCCAGCAGTTTATTGGGGCCGGACACTGAAGCTTTCTTT. Amino acids: CASSLLGPDTEAFF.

This chain connects TRBV24-1 to TRBJ1-5; a weak D match, TRBD1 (5 bases). The ends were cut back, 0 bases at V and 6 bases at J, with 5 bases in the middle. The CDR3 sequence is 13 residues long. The V gene's germline CDR1 is KGHDR and CDR2 SFDVKD. CDR3 nucleotides: TGTGCCACCAGTGATTTGCAGGGTCAGCCCCAGCATTTT. Its protein product is CATSDLQGQPQHF.

V usage is TRBV12-3 or TRBV12-4 and J usage is TRBJ1-2, with TRBD1 as a possible D gene (5 bases). With 5 bases removed from V and 6 bases from J, the gap between germline ends came to 10 bases. CDR3 length: 12 residues. The DNA of the CDR3 is TGTGCCAGCAGTAGTCAGGGAAATGGCTACACCTTC. Its protein is CASSSQGNGYTF.

The CDR3 sequence: CASSRAGAGDTEAFF. The DNA for the CDR3 is TGTGCCAGTAGTAGAGCGGGGGCCGGTGACACTGAAGCTTTCTTT. The chain recombines TRBV19 with TRBJ1-1; tentative D call: TRBD1 (6 bases). Trimming removed 4 bases from V and 3 bases from J, with 15 bases in between. Germline CDR1 is LNHDA and CDR2 is SQIVND (reference sequence). The CDR3 has 15 amino acids.

This clone was recorded once. V is TRBV12-2 and J is TRBJ2-2; the table names TRBD2, a call not compared with the DNA. TRBV12-2 represents a pseudogene. The CDR3 consists of 19 residues. The CDR3 DNA follows: TGTGCAAGTCGCTTTCTAACGACTAGCGGGCCACGGGGCACCGGGGAGCTGTTTTTT. Translating it yields CASRFLTTSGPRGTGELFF.

The rearrangement uses TRBV6-4 and TRBJ2-7, with a weak D call TRBD1 (6 bases). The germline CDR1 and CDR2 sequences are MRHNA and SNTAGT. V was pared by 7 bases and J by 3 bases, with 13 bases between. This CDR3 spans 13 amino acids. CDR3 amino acids: CASTQRDIYEQYF. CDR3 bases: TGTGCCAGCACCCAAAGGGACATCTACGAGCAGTACTTC.

V and J are TRBV19 and TRBJ2-5; 7 nucleotides match TRBD1. Germline CDR1 LNHDA, CDR2 SQIVND (reference sequence). The CDR3 contains 15 residues. Trimming cost V 6 bases and J 5 bases; bases outside gene matches: 12. CDR3 nucleotides: TGTGCCAGTAGGACACTCGACAGGGACGGTGAGACCCAGTACTTC. Protein sequence: CASRTLDRDGETQYF. The entire variable domain, with the rest obtained from reference TRBV19 and TRBJ2-5, is as follows: DGGITQSPKYLFRKEGQNVTLSCEQNLNHDAMYWYRQDPGQGLRLIYYSQIVNDFQKGDIAEGYSVSREKKESFPLTVTSAQKNPTAFYLCASRTLDRDGETQYFGPGTRLLVL.

CDR3 bases: TGCAGCGTTGGGGGGACAGGCCGAGAGACCCAGTACTTC. It encodes CSVGGTGRETQYF. The chain combines TRBV29-1 with TRBJ2-5, with 8 bases matching TRBD1. Germline loops: CDR1 SQVTM, CDR2 ANQGSEA. The CDR3 sequence is 13 residues long. The trim removed 4 bases at V and 4 bases at J, leaving 5 bases unmatched.

This clone was picked up a small number of times. The gene calls are TRBV5-1 and TRBJ1-5, with D tentatively TRBD1 (5 bases). Germline values: CDR1 SGHRS, CDR2 YFSETQ. V shed 4 bases and J shed 5 bases, with 10 bases lying between them. CDR3 size: 13 residues. The CDR3 DNA follows: TGCGCCAGCAGCGTACAGGTAGATCAGCCCCAGCATTTT. It is translated as CASSVQVDQPQHF. The full variable domain, in which reference TRBV5-1 and TRBJ1-5 provide the parts outside the CDR3, is KAGVTQTPRYLIKTRGQQVTLSCSPISGHRSVSWYQQTPGQGLQFLFEYFSETQRNKGNFPGRFSGRQFSNSRSEMNVSTLELGDSALYLCASSVQVDQPQHFGDGTRLSIL.

The chain couples TRBV2 to TRBJ1-1; D is unclear. Looked up from germline, CDR1 is SNHLY and CDR2 is FYNNEI. This CDR3 comprises 13 residues. Trimming removed 6 bases at V and 0 bases at J, with 8 bases between. DNA of the CDR3: TGTGCCAGCAGCCTAGAGGTGAACACTGAAGCTTTCTTT. As protein: CASSLEVNTEAFF.

This chain links TRBV6-5 with TRBJ2-7; a possible D gene is TRBD2 (6 bases). CDR3 size: 12 residues. Germline V gene data show CDR1 as MNHEY and CDR2 as SVGAGI. The V end lost 6 bases, the J end lost 7 bases, and 13 bases lay between the germline ends. The CDR3 region has the DNA TGTGCCAGCAGCTGGAGGGTGGGGGAGCAGTACTTC. Residues: CASSWRVGEQYF.

This clone has only one observation. The same CDR3 can be traced to other DNA sequences in this sample. The chain couples TRBV5-1 to TRBJ1-2; TRBD1 matches 8 bases. The CDR3 has 13 amino acids. Germline CDR1 and CDR2: SGHRS and YFSETQ. V lost 5 bases to trimming and J lost 4 bases; unmatched junction nucleotides: 4. CDR3 sequence reads: CASSSTGVYGYTF. The CDR3 DNA follows: TGCGCCAGCAGTTCGACAGGGGTCTATGGCTACACCTTC.

The chain carries TRBV28 and TRBJ1-2; D unclear. V was clipped by 2 bases and J by 10 bases, with 8 bases between them. Per germline, CDR1 MDHEN and CDR2 SYDVKM. The CDR3 spans 11 residues. The CDR3 spells CASSLTDLYTF. CDR3 DNA sequence: TGTGCCAGCAGTTTAACAGACCTCTACACCTTC.

The rearrangement uses TRBV7-9 and TRBJ2-7; 7 bases match TRBD1. The CDR3 covers 15 residues. The germline gives CDR1 SEHNR, CDR2 FQNEAQ (reference sequence). The V and J ends lost 2 bases and 0 bases, in that order; junction bases with no gene match: 4. The chain's CDR3 is CASSLRTGDSYEQYF. CDR3 sequence (DNA): TGTGCCAGCAGCTTAAGGACAGGAGACTCCTACGAGCAGTACTTC.

This clone has a single count. V gene TRBV9 combines with J gene TRBJ1-5; D perhaps matches TRBD1 (5 bases). There are 13 residues in the CDR3. Trimming left V 3 bases short and J 7 bases short, with 11 bases between. CDR1 and CDR2 (germline): SGDLS, YYNGEE. CDR3 coding DNA: TGTGCCAGCAGCGATTGGGGGGGACAGCCCCAGCATTTT. Residues: CASSDWGGQPQHF.

The genes are TRBV5-1 and TRBJ2-2; 9 nucleotides match TRBD1. With 4 bases clipped from V and 9 bases from J, the junction kept 10 bases outside the gene matches. CDR3 length equals 15 residues. Germline V gene sequence: CDR1 SGHRS, CDR2 YFSETQ. The CDR3 DNA reads as TGCGCCAGCAGCCCGGAGGGGACAGGGATCCGGGAGCTGTTTTTT. This codes for CASSPEGTGIRELFF.

Points on this clone: The junction departs from the called germline gene at one end, perhaps through a read error. The J gene is TRBJ2-1, the V gene TRBV7-7; 11 bases are a match to TRBD2. The CDR3 totals 17 residues. The germline gives CDR1 SSHAT, CDR2 FNYEAQ (reference sequence). CDR3 bases: TGTGCTAGCAGCTCCGGAACTAGCGGGAGTCGGAACAATGAGCAGTTCTTC. Its protein is CASSSGTSGSRNNEQFF. The variable domain in full, with the rest retrieved from reference TRBV7-7 and TRBJ2-1, is GAGVSQSPRYKVTKRGQDVTLRCDPISSHATLYWYQQALGQGPEFLTYFNYEAQPDKSGLPSDRFSAERPEGSISTLTIQRTEQRDSAMYRCASSSGTSGSRNNEQFFGPGTRLTVL.

The V and J genes are TRBV5-6 and TRBJ2-7, with 8 bases aligning to TRBD1. V gave up 3 bases and J gave up 3 bases; unmatched junction bases: 5. The germline gives CDR1 SGHDT, CDR2 YYEEEE. The CDR3 spans 14 residues. The CDR3 is CASSSMGQDYEQYF. The CDR3 region has the DNA TGTGCCAGCAGCTCTATGGGACAGGACTACGAGCAGTACTTC.

The genes are TRBV28 and TRBJ1-1; 7 bases match TRBD1. The germline gives CDR1 MDHEN, CDR2 SYDVKM. The ends lost 2 bases at V and 6 bases at J; junction bases unmatched: 9. The CDR3 totals 15 residues. This chain's CDR3 is CASSLHKQGSPEAFF. The CDR3 coding sequence is TGTGCCAGCAGTTTACATAAACAGGGGTCCCCTGAAGCTTTCTTT.

V is TRBV3-1 (or the pseudogene TRBV3-2) and J is TRBJ2-7, with 14 bases aligning to TRBD2. Germline values: CDR1 LGHDT, CDR2 YNNKEL (reference sequence). V was pared by 1 base and J by 9 bases, with 5 bases of the junction left unmatched. This CDR3 region has 15 residues. In DNA, the CDR3 is TGTGCCAGCAGCCAAGTAAGACTAGCGGGGGGGCGGCAGTACTTC. Protein: CASSQVRLAGGRQYF.

The rearrangement uses TRBV5-1 and TRBJ2-3; 8 bases fit TRBD2. The CDR3 sequence is 14 residues long. Germline lookup yields CDR1 SGHRS and CDR2 YFSETQ. V lost 5 bases, J lost 1 base, and 3 bases stayed unmatched. The CDR3 protein is CASSGLAGTDTQYF. The CDR3 coding sequence is TGCGCCAGCAGTGGACTAGCAGGCACAGATACGCAGTATTTT. Together with reference TRBV5-1 and TRBJ2-3, the CDR3 gives the full variable domain: KAGVTQTPRYLIKTRGQQVTLSCSPISGHRSVSWYQQTPGQGLQFLFEYFSETQRNKGNFPGRFSGRQFSNSRSEMNVSTLELGDSALYLCASSGLAGTDTQYFGPGTRLTVL.

This clone was seen just once. This sequence joins TRBV18 and TRBJ2-1; 8 bases line up with TRBD1. The V segment lost 3 bases and the J segment 8 bases; nucleotides outside the gene matches: 15. Per germline, CDR1 KGHSH and CDR2 LQKENI. The CDR3 contains 17 residues. The CDR3: CASSPTLQGAGFDEQFF. DNA of the CDR3: TGTGCCAGCTCACCGACCCTCCAGGGGGCTGGTTTCGATGAGCAGTTCTTC.